Presented here are 24 T cell receptor beta chains from one specimen sequenced in a study of technical replicates of blood from a few donors. Profiling relied on immunoSEQ multiplex PCR, and the TCRdb table lists in-frame clones only, not all of them. In the table there are fewer than 60,000 clones, about 95% of which are singletons. The specimen was PBMCs. All receptors come from a human donor in good health. Some clones in this sample may be carry-over from other donors' samples.

CDR3 in DNA: TGTGCCAGCAGTGAACTCCGGACAGCGGAGGGCTACACCTTC. It specifies CASSELRTAEGYTF. The chain joins TRBV6-1 to TRBJ1-2, with D perhaps TRBD1 (6 bases). CDR3 size: 14 residues. In germline, CDR1 is MNHNS, CDR2 SASEGT. V was clipped by 2 bases and J by 8 bases, with 15 bases between them.

The chain recombines TRBV15 with TRBJ1-3; 8 positions agree with TRBD1. CDR3 length: 14 residues. Germline values: CDR1 LNHNV, CDR2 YYDKDF (reference sequence). The trim removed 4 bases at V and 13 bases at J, leaving 12 bases unmatched. CDR3 DNA: TGTGCCACCAGCAACAGGGGGACCGCAGGCTGGATATATTTT. Its protein product is CATSNRGTAGWIYF.

This clone was counted once. V and J are TRBV5-1 and TRBJ2-7; maybe TRBD1 (5 bases). Germline CDR1 and CDR2: SGHRS and YFSETQ. There are 12 residues in the CDR3. V dropped 4 bases and J dropped 3 bases, with 8 bases sitting between them. The CDR3 loop reads CASSRDSYEQYF. The DNA of the CDR3 is TGCGCCAGCAGCAGAGACAGCTACGAGCAGTACTTC.

The DNA of the CDR3 is TGTGCCAGCAGTGAAGCCAGGGGGCATATCTACGAGCAGTACTTC. This codes for CASSEARGHIYEQYF. The chain joins TRBV6-1 to TRBJ2-7; TRBD1 agrees at 8 bases. V shed 0 bases, J shed 3 bases, and the junction held 4 bases outside the gene matches. The length of the CDR3 is 15 residues. The germline gives CDR1 MNHNS, CDR2 SASEGT.

J is TRBJ2-3 and V is TRBV4-3, with D uncertain. The V and J ends lost 0 bases and 9 bases respectively, with 7 bases between them. Germline V gives CDR1 LGHNA, CDR2 YSLEER. The CDR3 loop spans 12 amino acids. CDR3 sequence reads: CASSQDRGTQYF. CDR3 nucleotides: TGCGCCAGCAGCCAAGATAGAGGAACGCAGTATTTT.

This clone has just one count. The chain has TRBV7-9 and TRBJ2-2; the D gene is possibly TRBD2 (6 bases). The CDR3 runs to 15 residues. CDR1 and CDR2 (germline): SEHNR, FQNEAQ (reference sequence). V was shortened by 4 bases and J by 5 bases, with 14 bases between the two germline ends. CDR3 residues: CASSYWTAGTGELFF. The CDR3 region has the DNA TGTGCCAGCAGCTATTGGACGGCGGGGACCGGGGAGCTGTTTTTT.

The chain joins TRBV4-2 to TRBJ2-2; 10 nucleotides match TRBD2. The V segment lost 7 bases and the J segment 3 bases; nucleotides outside the gene matches: 11. CDR1 and CDR2 from the germline V gene are LGHNA and YNFKEQ. The CDR3 covers 17 residues. CDR3 in amino acids: CASIPSAGGPYTGELFF. The CDR3 nucleotides are TGTGCCAGCATCCCCTCAGCGGGAGGGCCCTACACCGGGGAGCTGTTTTTT.

The table lists this clone with a count of one. The gene calls are TRBV4-3 and TRBJ1-1, with unresolved D. The CDR3 totals 14 residues. Per the germline V gene, CDR1 is LGHNA and CDR2 is YSLEER. Trimming took off 1 base at V and 0 bases at J, with 6 bases between the two ends. CDR3 amino acids: CASSQAAVNTEAFF. The CDR3, as DNA: TGCGCCAGCAGCCAAGCGGCGGTGAACACTGAAGCTTTCTTT.

This clone is categorized as medium-sized. The chain is built from TRBV6-1 and TRBJ2-1; 11 nucleotides line up with TRBD2. CDR1 is MNHNS and CDR2 is SASEGT in the germline V gene. After removal of 3 bases from V and 7 bases from J, the junction contained 8 bases not matched to a gene. There are 16 residues in the CDR3. CDR3 in amino acids: CASSESIAGGLNEQFF. In DNA, the CDR3 is TGTGCCAGCAGTGAGTCGATAGCGGGGGGGTTAAATGAGCAGTTCTTC.

J is TRBJ1-2 and V is TRBV7-9; D remains unclear. The V gene lost 5 bases and the J gene lost 4 bases, with 14 bases spanning the gap. Per the germline V gene, CDR1 is SEHNR and CDR2 is FQNEAQ (reference sequence). The CDR3 runs 14 residues. CDR3 DNA sequence: TGTGCCAGCAGCCCTCGTGTAGCAGCCTATGGCTACACCTTC. It codes for CASSPRVAAYGYTF.

This clone has just one count. This chain joins TRBV2 and TRBJ1-1; D ambiguous. V lost 4 bases to trimming and J lost 1 base, with 7 bases between them. This CDR3 comprises 13 residues. Germline assignment: CDR1 SNHLY and CDR2 FYNNEI. The CDR3 DNA sequence: TGTGCCAGCAGTGGGGAGAGGAACACTGAAGCTTTCTTT. Translated: CASSGERNTEAFF.

The V call is TRBV27, the J call TRBJ2-7, with TRBD2 identical over 10 bases. Losses at the gene ends were 8 bases for V and 3 bases for J; bases not matched to a gene: 16. CDR3 length: 17 residues. The V gene's germline CDR1 is MNHEY and CDR2 SMNVEV (reference sequence). This chain's CDR3 is CASGSYLASGRDYEQYF. CDR3 DNA: TGTGCCAGCGGTTCTTATTTGGCTAGCGGGAGAGACTACGAGCAGTACTTC.

The chain is built from TRBV11-3 and TRBJ1-5; TRBD1 matches 9 bases. J gave up 6 bases and V 8 bases, and 5 bases lay outside the gene matches. This CDR3 is 13 amino acids long. CDR1 SGHNT and CDR2 YENEEA come from the germline V gene. The CDR3 DNA reads as TGTGCCAGCGCAACAGGGGGCCGTCAGCCCCAGCATTTT. Translating gives CASATGGRQPQHF.

The chain joins TRBV5-8 to TRBJ2-1, with 7 bases aligning to TRBD2. The CDR3 covers 14 residues. With V trimmed by 3 bases and J by 3 bases, 3 bases remained unmatched. CDR1 and CDR2 (germline): SGHTS, YDEGEE. The CDR3 nucleotides read TGTGCCAGCAGCTACCGGGACTACTACAATGAGCAGTTCTTC. It encodes CASSYRDYYNEQFF.

This clone is medium-sized in the sample. The CDR3 coding sequence is TGTGCCAGCAGCCCCTATCCGGGACTAACGACCAGAGATGAGCAGTTCTTC. This codes for CASSPYPGLTTRDEQFF. The chain couples TRBV7-3 to TRBJ2-1, with 7 bases matching TRBD2. Looked up from germline, CDR1 is SGHTA and CDR2 is FQGTGA. CDR3 length equals 17 residues. V shed 5 bases, J shed 8 bases, and the junction held 18 bases outside the gene matches. Drawing the rest from reference TRBV7-3 and TRBJ2-1, the complete variable domain is GAGVSQTPSNKVTEKGKYVELRCDPISGHTALYWYRQSLGQGPEFLIYFQGTGAADDSGLPNDRFFAVRPEGSVSTLKIQRTERGDSAVYLCASSPYPGLTTRDEQFFGPGTRLTVL.

This rearrangement joins TRBV9 to TRBJ2-3; TRBD2 agrees at 8 bases. Trimming cost V 2 bases and J 0 bases; bases outside gene matches: 2. Looked up from germline, CDR1 is SGDLS and CDR2 is YYNGEE. This CDR3 has 15 residues. As DNA, the CDR3 is TGTGCCAGCAGCGTTAGCGGGGTAAGCACAGATACGCAGTATTTT. This gives the protein CASSVSGVSTDTQYF.

This chain links TRBV29-1 with TRBJ2-1; possible D gene TRBD2, 5 bases. The CDR3 totals 12 residues. Germline V gene data show CDR1 as SQVTM and CDR2 as ANQGSEA. Between the trimmed V and J ends, which lost 3 bases and 8 bases, there was a span of 11 bases. CDR3 sequence: CSVDDRRDEQFF. The CDR3 DNA sequence: TGCAGCGTTGATGATCGGCGGGATGAGCAGTTCTTC.

The chain has TRBV7-9 and TRBJ1-2; D is unresolved. The length of the CDR3 is 14 residues. Germline V lookup: CDR1 SEHNR, CDR2 FQNEAQ (reference sequence). The V end was cut by 4 bases, the J end by 2 bases, with 11 bases between. CDR3 bases: TGTGCCAGCAGCTCGCGGGCGGCAAACTATGGCTACACCTTC. Its translation: CASSSRAANYGYTF.

This chain links TRBV6-6 with TRBJ2-2; 10 bases are a match to TRBD1. Trimming took 7 bases from V and 6 from J; bases not matched to a gene: 8. From germline, CDR1 is MNHNY and CDR2 SVGAGI (reference sequence). The CDR3 loop spans 15 amino acids. Written as DNA, the CDR3 is TGTGCCAGCAATCTCCGGGACAGGGGCCCCGGGGAGCTGTTTTTT. It specifies CASNLRDRGPGELFF.

DNA of the CDR3: TGTGCCAGCAGCTTCAAACAGGGAACTAATGAAAAACTGTTTTTT. It translates to CASSFKQGTNEKLFF. The chain has TRBV6-6 and TRBJ1-4; D is possibly TRBD1 (6 bases). The CDR3 has 15 amino acids. V lost 6 bases to trimming and J lost 1 base, with 12 bases between them. Germline CDR1 and CDR2: MNHNY and SVGAGI (reference sequence).

The rearrangement uses TRBV6-6 and TRBJ2-7; TRBD2 matches 10 bases. The CDR3 has 15 residues. Germline CDR1 is MNHNY and CDR2 is SVGAGI (reference sequence). V gave up 6 bases and J gave up 0 bases; unmatched junction bases: 5. The CDR3 reads CASRPPSGSSYEQYF. The CDR3, as DNA: TGTGCCAGCAGACCTCCTAGCGGGAGCTCCTACGAGCAGTACTTC.

The J gene is TRBJ2-1, the V gene TRBV7-2; D might be TRBD1 (6 bases). V lost 3 bases to trimming and J lost 3 bases, with 9 bases between them. The V gene's germline CDR1 is SGHTA and CDR2 FQGNSA. CDR3 length: 14 amino acids. The CDR3 nucleotides are TGTGCCAGCAGCTTCCGGGACAACTACAATGAGCAGTTCTTC. It codes for CASSFRDNYNEQFF.

The V gene is TRBV2, the J gene TRBJ1-5; TRBD1 matches at 8 bases. Trimming cost V 5 bases and J 6 bases; bases outside gene matches: 9. This CDR3 has 15 residues. Germline CDR1 and CDR2: SNHLY and FYNNEI. The CDR3, as DNA: TGTGCCAGCAGTCTGCATCAGGGGGCAGCTCAGCCCCAGCATTTT. Translated, it gives CASSLHQGAAQPQHF.

The chain links TRBV14 to TRBJ2-1; tentatively, D is TRBD2 (6 bases). The CDR3 is 15 amino acids. Germline V gene data show CDR1 as SGHDN and CDR2 as FVKESK. The ends were cut back, 2 bases at V and 9 bases at J, with 17 bases in the middle. The CDR3, as DNA: TGTGCCAGCAGCCAACGTGCGGGGTGGGTGCCTGAGCAGTTCTTC. Encoded protein: CASSQRAGWVPEQFF.